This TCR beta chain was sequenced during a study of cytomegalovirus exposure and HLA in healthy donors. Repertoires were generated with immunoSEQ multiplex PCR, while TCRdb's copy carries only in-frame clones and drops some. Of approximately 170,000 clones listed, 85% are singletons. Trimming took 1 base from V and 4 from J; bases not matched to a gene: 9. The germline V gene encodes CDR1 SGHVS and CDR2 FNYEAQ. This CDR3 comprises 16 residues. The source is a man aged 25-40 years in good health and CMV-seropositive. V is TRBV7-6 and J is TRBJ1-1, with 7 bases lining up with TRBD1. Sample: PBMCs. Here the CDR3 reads CASSLGQGLVGTEAFF. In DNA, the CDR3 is TGTGCCAGCAGCTTAGGACAGGGATTAGTAGGCACTGAAGCTTTCTTT.